This section outlines one TCR beta chain sequence together with its context. Its specificity is not known. In germline, CDR1 is KGHDR, CDR2 SFDVKD. CDR3 length: 15 amino acids. V was clipped by 0 bases and J by 5 bases; unmatched bases: 4. TCRdb ran MiXCR on the 5' RACE reads and lists one entry per CDR3 protein. The data hold roughly 1.6 million distinct CDR3 sequences, with less than 40% observed a single time. This sample is drawn from a study of identical twins. Findings of the study overall: Beta clonotypes that were abundant in cord blood contained fewer insertions, a pattern absent from memory repertoires.

This rearrangement joins TRBV24-1 to TRBJ1-2, with 8 bases aligning to TRBD1. Sequenced material: cord blood. The TCR was taken from a newborn girl in good health. CDR3: CATSDLQDRVYGYTF. The CDR3 DNA sequence: TGTGCCACCAGTGATTTGCAGGACAGGGTTTATGGCTACACCTTC.